This T cell receptor beta chain is from a study of CD8 T cells in Susac syndrome. Points from the study as a whole: It was acknowledged in the study that the number of individuals who were included in its TCR sequencing and HLA analysis was relatively small.

As concerns this clonotype: Its antigen remains unidentified.

RNA amounts of 0.5 to 1 ug underwent reverse transcription with random hexamers. The method of amplification for TCR beta CDR3 was immunoSEQ multiplex PCR, covering 54 Vbeta and 13 Jbeta. TCRdb redid the calling of the immunoSEQ multiplex PCR reads with MiXCR, one entry per CDR3 protein. The sample shows over 300,000 distinct CDR3 sequences, under 95% of them seen only once. The CD8+ and CD4+ T cells were isolated magnetically using a negative isolation approach, whereas the TEMRA cells were enriched by FACS. Sequencing was done on a sample of CD4+ T cells from PBMCs. The clonotype comes from a human donor with multiple sclerosis.

The CDR3 spells CSVDSGAGGAYNEQFF. The CDR3 region has the DNA TGCAGCGTTGATTCTGGGGCAGGGGGTGCCTACAATGAGCAGTTCTTC. The chain is built from TRBV29-1 and TRBJ2-1; the match to TRBD1 covers 7 bases. The V segment lost 3 bases and the J segment 2 bases; nucleotides outside the gene matches: 10. Germline V lookup: CDR1 SQVTM, CDR2 ANQGSEA. The CDR3 runs 16 residues.